This TCR beta chain was captured by sequencing in a study of T-cell reconstitution after alpha-beta-depleted transplantation in children. Findings and caveats of the study: Among T cells one year after transplant, newly produced cells accounted for most counts and diversity. Reports say that about two months after transplant, the alpha-beta T cells came out of several hundred graft clones that had expanded.

Molecular barcoding with unique molecular identifiers was used for the TCRbeta library. TCRdb independently ran MiXCR on the PCR reads; one entry per CDR3 protein. The table shows about 980,000 distinct CDR3 sequences, with about 26% occurring only once. A word on this clonotype: Its specificity is not known.

This clonotype was obtained from a boy less than two years old who had a stem cell transplant for SCID, so the T cells may come from the graft donor. Sequenced here: PBMCs, mostly from graft donor cells, sampled 360 days after TCRalphabeta/CD19-depleted stem cell transplant.

As DNA, the CDR3 is TGTGCCAGCAGTTACCGCCCGGGACAGGGGGAGGACACCTACGAGCAGTACTTC. Its protein product is CASSYRPGQGEDTYEQYF. V gene TRBV6-2 or TRBV6-3 combines with J gene TRBJ2-7; 11 bases align to TRBD1. Germline-derived CDR1 and CDR2 are MNHEY and SVGEGT. The CDR3 contains 18 residues. The ends lost 2 bases at V and 2 bases at J; junction bases unmatched: 11.